A single sample is the source of the 30 T cell receptor beta chains below, sequenced in a study of PD-1 blockade in classical Hodgkin lymphoma (TCRdb year 2020). Interpreted using the paper, the time point label stands for: cycle 4 day 1 (C4D1), after 6 weeks of nivolumab. Every trial patient had relapsed following autologous stem cell transplantation, and prior brentuximab vedotin exposure was what differed among cohorts A, B and C. Libraries were made using the immunoSEQ multiplex PCR assay. Sourced from immuneACCESS, this table was stored by TCRdb with only in-frame sequences that have V and J called. A share of the clones is absent; for the studies checked, an unresolved V gene accounts for under half, and the remainder has no known explanation. This sample gives roughly 51,000 clones in total; around 76% of them show up just once. The top ten clones comprise around 12% of the sample. Source: peripheral blood mononuclear cells (PBMCs), taken before the fourth cycle of nivolumab. Receptors were obtained from a human donor with classical Hodgkin lymphoma.

This clone was detected only once. The junction departs from the called germline gene at one end, perhaps through a read error. The chain recombines TRBV18 with TRBJ2-3; D gene uncertain. CDR3 length equals 15 residues. CDR1 is KGHSH and CDR2 is LQKENI in the germline V gene. The DNA for the CDR3 is TGTGCCAGCTCACCACAAGAGGTACTCACAGATACGCAGTGTTTT. Protein sequence: CASSPQEVLTDTQCF.

The chain recombines TRBV10-2 with TRBJ2-1, with 8 nucleotides matching TRBD1. Losses at the gene ends were 4 bases for V and 5 bases for J; bases not matched to a gene: 13. CDR1 WSHSY and CDR2 SAAADI come from the germline V gene. The CDR3 spans 17 residues. This CDR3 is CASSVRVGGQGDNEQFF. CDR3 coding DNA: TGCGCCAGCAGTGTCAGGGTGGGAGGACAGGGCGACAATGAGCAGTTCTTC.

This clone occurred a few times. V is TRBV27 and J is TRBJ1-1, with 9 bases identical to TRBD1. CDR1 and CDR2 from the germline V gene are MNHEY and SMNVEV (reference sequence). Unmatched junction bases numbered 7, after V lost 2 bases and J lost 6 bases. This CDR3 region has 15 residues. CDR3 bases: TGTGCCAGCAGTTTAAGTTACAGGGGGCGGTCTGAAGCTTTCTTT. Protein product: CASSLSYRGRSEAFF.

The gene calls are TRBV27 and TRBJ1-1, with no clear D. Trimming pared 5 bases from V and 1 base from J, leaving 8 bases between. CDR1 is MNHEY, CDR2 SMNVEV, per germline (reference sequence). The CDR3 totals 13 residues. The CDR3 region is CASSIAQNTEAFF. The CDR3 coding sequence is TGTGCCAGCAGTATAGCACAGAACACTGAAGCTTTCTTT.

The chain couples TRBV18 to TRBJ1-5; D unresolved. CDR1 KGHSH and CDR2 LQKENI come from the germline V gene. The ends were cut back, 3 bases at V and 3 bases at J, with 6 bases in the middle. The CDR3 sequence is 13 residues long. CDR3 sequence reads: CASSPTNNQPQHF. Written as DNA, the CDR3 is TGTGCCAGCTCACCCACAAACAATCAGCCCCAGCATTTT.

This clone appeared once. An end of the junction does not agree with germline; a read error may underlie this. The V call is TRBV9, the J call TRBJ2-3; D possibly uses TRBD1 or TRBD2 (5 bases each). CDR1 and CDR2 (germline): SGDLS, YYNGEE. The CDR3 spans 15 residues. The CDR3 region has the DNA TGTGCCAGCAGCCAGGGACGGGACCCCACAAATACGCAGTATTTT. Protein product: CASSQGRDPTNTQYF.

The J gene is TRBJ1-5, the V gene TRBV2, with D hard to call. Germline CDR1 reads SNHLY; CDR2 reads FYNNEI. V lost 6 bases and J lost 4, with 10 bases in between. The CDR3 runs to 13 residues. CDR3 protein: CASSGFPNQPQHF. The CDR3 bases are TGTGCCAGCAGCGGATTTCCTAATCAGCCCCAGCATTTT.

A note on this clone: The junction and the germline gene differ at one end; a read error may be behind it. The chain employs TRBV6-6 and TRBJ2-1; 13 nucleotides match TRBD2. The CDR3 spans 16 residues. The V gene's germline CDR1 is MNHNY and CDR2 SVGAGI (reference sequence). Here the CDR3 reads CASSATSGRAYYEQFF. The DNA for the CDR3 is TGTGCCAGCAGCGCCACTAGCGGGAGGGCCTACTATGAGCAGTTCTTC.

This rearrangement joins TRBV5-4 to TRBJ2-1; D is undetermined. V lost 4 bases and J lost 10, with 9 bases in between. CDR3 size: 11 residues. Germline CDR1 reads SGHNT; CDR2 reads YYREEE (reference sequence). The CDR3 loop reads CASSLVQEQFF. CDR3 bases: TGTGCCAGCAGCCTGGTTCAAGAGCAGTTCTTC.

V is TRBV15 and J is TRBJ2-1; a possible D gene is TRBD2 (5 bases). Trimming shortened V by 0 bases and J by 7 bases, and 16 bases separated the two germline ends. The CDR3 totals 16 residues. Germline V lookup: CDR1 LNHNV, CDR2 YYDKDF (reference sequence). The CDR3 DNA is TGTGCCACCAGCAGAGATGGAGCACTTACGGGAAATGAGCAGTTCTTC. Residues: CATSRDGALTGNEQFF. Complete variable domain (other parts from reference TRBV15 and TRBJ2-1): DAMVIQNPRYQVTQFGKPVTLSCSQTLNHNVMYWYQQKSSQAPKLLFHYYDKDFNNEADTPDNFQSRRPNTSFCFLDIRSPGLGDTAMYLCATSRDGALTGNEQFFGPGTRLTVL.

This chain uses TRBV28 with TRBJ2-7, with TRBD2 as a possible D gene (5 bases). V was clipped by 11 bases and J by 2 bases, with 19 bases between them. CDR3 size: 14 residues. Germline-derived CDR1 and CDR2 are MDHEN and SYDVKM. CDR3 sequence (DNA): TGTGCCTCCCGCGCCCCAGCGCGGGCCTACGAGCAGTACTTC. It encodes CASRAPARAYEQYF. Full variable domain (rest looked up from reference TRBV28 and TRBJ2-7): DVKVTQSSRYLVKRTGEKVFLECVQDMDHENMFWYRQDPGLGLRLIYFSYDVKMKEKGDIPEGYSVSREKKERFSLILESASTNQTSMYLCASRAPARAYEQYFGPGTRLTVT.

The chain is built from TRBV5-6 and TRBJ1-6; 9 bases align to TRBD1. This CDR3 is 15 amino acids long. Germline trimming cut 2 bases from V and 7 bases from J; bases unmatched to any gene: 4. CDR1 is SGHDT, CDR2 YYEEEE, per germline. This CDR3 is CASSFVTGGNSPLHF. CDR3 in DNA: TGTGCCAGCAGCTTCGTGACAGGGGGAAATTCACCCCTCCACTTT.

This clone was observed a single time. This chain joins TRBV2 and TRBJ1-4; 7 bases are shared with TRBD1. The germline CDR1 and CDR2 sequences are SNHLY and FYNNEI. J was trimmed by 5 bases and V by 6 bases; bases with no gene match: 12. The CDR3 has 16 amino acids. The CDR3 region has the DNA TGTGCCAGCAGCCACCCCGGGACAGCTGAAAATGAAAAACTGTTTTTT. Residues: CASSHPGTAENEKLFF.

This clone was seen only a few times. The CDR3 protein is CASSRGPNTGELFF. CDR3 coding DNA: TGTGCCAGCAGTCGAGGGCCTAACACCGGGGAGCTGTTTTTT. The rearrangement joins TRBV14 to TRBJ2-2; tentative D call: TRBD2 (5 bases). Germline loops: CDR1 SGHDN, CDR2 FVKESK. The CDR3 contains 14 residues. The V end was cut by 6 bases, the J end by 2 bases, with 10 bases between.

The chain carries TRBV4-3 and TRBJ1-5; TRBD1 is a possible D gene (5 bases). V was pared by 0 bases and J by 11 bases, with 14 bases between. Germline V gene data show CDR1 as LGHNA and CDR2 as YSLEER. This CDR3 is 14 amino acids long. The DNA of the CDR3 is TGCGCCAGCAGCCAAGATGCAGGGTGGGCAGCCCAGCATTTT. Translated: CASSQDAGWAAQHF.

The chain recombines TRBV7-2 with TRBJ2-1, with D possibly TRBD2 on 6 matching bases. From germline, CDR1 is SGHTA and CDR2 FQGNSA. The CDR3 contains 15 residues. V was clipped by 0 bases and J by 3 bases, with 9 bases between them. This CDR3 is CASSLAGGNYNEQFF. The CDR3 DNA follows: TGTGCCAGCAGCTTAGCGGGCGGGAACTACAATGAGCAGTTCTTC.

This chain joins TRBV7-9 and TRBJ2-7; D is tentatively TRBD1 or TRBD2 (5 bases each). V lost 4 bases and J lost 3, with 10 bases in between. Germline V gene lookup returns CDR1 SEHNR and CDR2 FQNEAQ (reference sequence). This CDR3 has 13 residues. For the CDR3, the DNA is TGTGCCAGCAGCTCGGGACCGAACTACGAGCAGTACTTC. Amino acids: CASSSGPNYEQYF. Full variable domain (rest looked up from reference TRBV7-9 and TRBJ2-7): DTGVSQNPRHKITKRGQNVTFRCDPISEHNRLYWYRQTLGQGPEFLTYFQNEAQLEKSRLLSDRFSAERPKGSFSTLEIQRTEQGDSAMYLCASSSGPNYEQYFGPGTRLTVT.

The chain couples TRBV19 to TRBJ1-1; 8 nucleotides agree with TRBD1. This CDR3 spans 14 amino acids. The ends lost 6 bases at V and 0 bases at J; junction bases unmatched: 3. CDR1 and CDR2 (germline): LNHDA, SQIVND (reference sequence). In DNA form, the CDR3 reads TGTGCCAGTAGGAGACAGGGGATGAACACTGAAGCTTTCTTT. Protein sequence: CASRRQGMNTEAFF.

J is TRBJ2-5 and V is TRBV7-9; D unresolved. Trimming left V 4 bases short and J 3 bases short, with 9 bases between. This CDR3 region has 13 residues. Germline loops: CDR1 SEHNR, CDR2 FQNEAQ (reference sequence). The CDR3 spells CASSSPPKETQYF. The CDR3 region has the DNA TGTGCCAGCAGCTCTCCGCCTAAAGAGACCCAGTACTTC.

The chain has TRBV10-3 and TRBJ2-2; no firm D call. Trimming removed 4 bases from V and 3 bases from J, with 9 bases in between. The CDR3 has 14 amino acids. Germline V gene data show CDR1 as ENHRY and CDR2 as SYGVKD. The CDR3 bases are TGTGCCATCAGTGGTTACCGGGACACCGGGGAGCTGTTTTTT. Translated: CAISGYRDTGELFF.

The sample holds one count of this clone. The rearrangement joins TRBV6-5 to TRBJ1-2, with 8 nucleotides matching TRBD1. V was clipped by 7 bases and J by 2 bases; unmatched bases: 3. The germline CDR1 and CDR2 sequences are MNHEY and SVGAGI. The CDR3 has 13 amino acids. The CDR3 coding sequence is TGTGCCAGCACCCGGGACAGGAACTATGGCTACACCTTC. Its protein is CASTRDRNYGYTF.

CDR3 in amino acids: CASSDTGSVAFF. The CDR3 DNA is TGTGCCAGCAGTGACACAGGGTCGGTGGCTTTCTTT. The J gene is TRBJ1-1, the V gene TRBV6-5, with a tentative D call TRBD1 (6 bases). CDR3 length: 12 amino acids. The germline V gene encodes CDR1 MNHEY and CDR2 SVGAGI. Deletions cut 5 bases from V and 11 bases from J, with 15 bases between.

The chain carries TRBV6-1 and TRBJ1-4; D is perhaps TRBD1 (6 bases). The V gene's germline CDR1 is MNHNS and CDR2 SASEGT. This CDR3 region has 15 residues. V lost 4 bases to trimming and J lost 3 bases, with 12 bases between them. CDR3: CASSGDRIANEKLFF. CDR3 coding DNA: TGTGCCAGCAGTGGCGACAGGATCGCTAATGAAAAACTGTTTTTT.

The V and J genes are TRBV4-1 and TRBJ1-2; TRBD1 agrees at 7 bases. The V and J ends lost 3 bases and 5 bases, in that order; junction bases with no gene match: 9. This CDR3 contains 15 residues. The germline V gene has CDR1 MGHRA and CDR2 YSYEKL. The CDR3 region is CASSQTFRGGYGYTF. The CDR3 bases are TGCGCCAGCAGCCAGACATTCAGGGGGGGGTATGGCTACACCTTC.

This chain joins TRBV27 and TRBJ1-1, with unresolved D. CDR1 is MNHEY, CDR2 SMNVEV, per germline (reference sequence). Trimming removed 4 bases from V and 1 base from J, with 10 bases in between. The CDR3 length is 14 residues. The CDR3, as DNA: TGTGCCAGCAGTTCCCCGCCCCGGAACACTGAAGCTTTCTTT. This sequence encodes CASSSPPRNTEAFF.

In this sample, this clone turned up once. The rearrangement links TRBV7-3 to TRBJ2-2; TRBD1 matches at 8 bases. CDR1 is SGHTA and CDR2 is FQGTGA in the germline V gene. Trimming cost V 6 bases and J 4 bases; bases outside gene matches: 10. The CDR3 has 16 residues. The CDR3 coding sequence is TGTGCCAGCAGTCCTGGACAGGGAAGGAGCACCGGGGAGCTGTTTTTT. It codes for CASSPGQGRSTGELFF. Full variable domain (outside the CDR3, taken from reference TRBV7-3 and TRBJ2-2): GAGVSQTPSNKVTEKGKYVELRCDPISGHTALYWYRQSLGQGPEFLIYFQGTGAADDSGLPNDRFFAVRPEGSVSTLKIQRTERGDSAVYLCASSPGQGRSTGELFFGEGSRLTVL.

This clone was picked up a small number of times. V is TRBV19 and J is TRBJ2-3, with 12 bases lining up with TRBD2. Germline V lookup: CDR1 LNHDA, CDR2 SQIVND (reference sequence). With 8 bases clipped from V and 0 bases from J, the junction kept 15 bases outside the gene matches. The CDR3 covers 19 residues. This CDR3 reads CASPRSWAGTSGSTDTQYF. In nucleotides, the CDR3 is TGTGCCAGTCCCCGTTCATGGGCCGGGACTAGCGGGAGCACAGATACGCAGTATTTT.

This clone has only a few counts. This chain uses TRBV18 with TRBJ2-1; the match to TRBD2 covers 10 bases. The junction had 4 bases not matched to a gene; V was cut back by 4 bases and J by 4 bases. The germline V gene has CDR1 KGHSH and CDR2 LQKENI. The CDR3 runs 15 residues. CDR3 sequence (DNA): TGTGCCAGCTCACAACTAGCGGGGCAATACAATGAGCAGTTCTTC. This sequence encodes CASSQLAGQYNEQFF.

The rearrangement uses TRBV5-1 and TRBJ2-7; D unresolved. CDR1 is SGHRS and CDR2 is YFSETQ in the germline V gene. Trimming left V 1 base short and J 7 bases short, with 18 bases between. CDR3 length: 15 residues. CDR3 sequence: CASSLRPGELGEQYF. In DNA form, the CDR3 reads TGCGCCAGCAGCTTGAGGCCGGGCGAACTTGGGGAGCAGTACTTC.

The V and J genes are TRBV5-1 and TRBJ2-5; D is perhaps TRBD2 (6 bases). Looked up from germline, CDR1 is SGHRS and CDR2 is YFSETQ. CDR3 length: 14 amino acids. V lost 4 bases and J 2 bases, leaving 12 bases between the germline ends. CDR3 in amino acids: CASSTWGVQETQYF. The CDR3 region has the DNA TGCGCCAGCAGCACGTGGGGGGTTCAAGAGACCCAGTACTTC. The variable domain in full, with the rest retrieved from reference TRBV5-1 and TRBJ2-5, is KAGVTQTPRYLIKTRGQQVTLSCSPISGHRSVSWYQQTPGQGLQFLFEYFSETQRNKGNFPGRFSGRQFSNSRSEMNVSTLELGDSALYLCASSTWGVQETQYFGPGTRLLVL.